The TCR beta chain described here comes from a study of blood T cells in healthy people across ages. The V end was cut by 3 bases, the J end by 1 base, with 1 base between. The CDR3 has 13 residues. Germline CDR1 is LGHNT and CDR2 is FRNRAP. Then a second PCR, running about 6 to 11 cycles, was carried out with a sample-barcoded 5' primer and a J-beta primer mix. TCRdb recomputed calls from the 5' RACE reads with MiXCR, one row per CDR3 protein. The repertoire holds about 1.1 million distinct CDR3 sequences, roughly two fifths seen once, with about an eighth in the top ten. J is TRBJ2-6 and V is TRBV12-5; D call uncertain. The sample taken for sequencing was blood. The TCR sequence derives from a man aged 18 to 30 in good health. CDR3 residues: CASGFSGANVLTF. The CDR3 nucleotides are TGTGCTAGTGGTTTTTCTGGGGCCAACGTCCTGACTTTC.